The T cell receptor beta chain described here comes from a study of blood T cell repertoires in COVID-19. TCRdb keeps only in-frame clones here, not all; method: immunoSEQ multiplex PCR. Of fewer than 500,000 clones in the sample, around 91% were seen once. Participants had their cohort set by participant-reported clinical history. Germline V gene data show CDR1 as WNHNN and CDR2 as SYGVQD (reference sequence). Unmatched junction bases numbered 4, after V lost 2 bases and J lost 3 bases. The CDR3 loop spans 15 amino acids. This rearrangement joins TRBV10-1 to TRBJ2-7; 10 bases align to TRBD1. The clonotype was recovered from a man aged 25 to 40 who had recovered from COVID-19. Sequencing was done on a sample of PBMCs or T cells enriched from blood (not recorded which). CDR3 nucleotide sequence: TGCGCCAGCAGTGAGGTCGGACAGGGGGTCTACGAGCAGTACTTC. Its protein product is CASSEVGQGVYEQYF.